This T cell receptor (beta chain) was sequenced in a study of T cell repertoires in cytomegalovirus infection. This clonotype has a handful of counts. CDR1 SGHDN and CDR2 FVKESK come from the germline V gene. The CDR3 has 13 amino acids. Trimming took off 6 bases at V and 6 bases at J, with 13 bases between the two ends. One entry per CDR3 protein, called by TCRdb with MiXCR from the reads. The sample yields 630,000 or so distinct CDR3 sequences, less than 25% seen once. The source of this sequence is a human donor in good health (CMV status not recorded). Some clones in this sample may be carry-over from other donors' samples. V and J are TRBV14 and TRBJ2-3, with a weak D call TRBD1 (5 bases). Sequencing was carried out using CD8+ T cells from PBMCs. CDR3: CASSVSRADTQYF. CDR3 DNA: TGTGCCAGCAGTGTCAGCAGGGCTGATACGCAGTATTTT.